Here is one TCR beta chain with its context. The antigen is not known. TCRdb's copy holds only in-frame clones and misses some; the assay was immunoSEQ multiplex PCR. The sample carries 150,000 to 250,000 clones, approximately 93% recorded once. The CDR3 is 13 amino acids. From germline, CDR1 is SGHDN and CDR2 FVKESK. V gave up 6 bases and J gave up 6 bases, with 15 bases separating them. The data derive from a study of T cell responses to AZD1222 COVID-19 vaccine. Regarding the study as a whole: Variant regions that are unmutated are reportedly the target of nearly half of spike-specific TCRs. Spike was spanned by vaccine-associated CD4 TCRs, which were dominant at 160-218 and 743-854.

Sequenced here: peripheral blood, sampled 28 days after the second AZD1222 dose. The clonotype originates from an adult who received the AZD1222 COVID-19 vaccine. The chain carries TRBV14 and TRBJ2-7, with a possible D match to TRBD2 (6 bases). CDR3: CASSPRERGEQYF. In nucleotides, the CDR3 is TGTGCCAGCAGTCCGCGGGAACGTGGCGAGCAGTACTTC.